The rows below give T cell receptor beta chains drawn from one sample of a study of T cell responses to AZD1222 COVID-19 vaccine. The protocol was immunoSEQ multiplex PCR, while the TCRdb copy is restricted to in-frame clones and leaves out a portion. Seen here are approximately 120,000 clones, over 80% observed once, and the top ten hold 1.1%. Here the sequenced sample was peripheral blood, taken on day 0 of AZD1222 vaccination. Receptors were obtained from an adult in good health. CDR3s include the opening cysteine and the closing phenylalanine or tryptophan. The order of the fields is J gene, V gene, D gene, clone size, CDR3 length, CDR3 DNA, CDR3 protein. D genes are given only for firm matches. A clone size is listed for some rows: how often the clone was seen (once, few, many), or a class if it is expanded.

J gene: TRBJ1-3
V gene: TRBV2
D gene: .
clone size: .
CDR3 length: 12
CDR3 DNA: TGTGCCAGCAGGACGGAGGGAAACACCATATATTTT
CDR3 protein: CASRTEGNTIYF

J gene: TRBJ1-5
V gene: TRBV5-5
D gene: TRBD1
clone size: .
CDR3 length: 14
CDR3 DNA: TGTGCCAGTGGGCTGACAGGGCTCGGACAGCCCCAGCATTTT
CDR3 protein: CASGLTGLGQPQHF

J gene: TRBJ2-3
V gene: TRBV6-5
D gene: TRBD2
clone size: .
CDR3 length: 13
CDR3 DNA: TGTGCCAGCGGGAGGGTAGTCCAAGATACGCAGTATTTT
CDR3 protein: CASGRVVQDTQYF

J gene: TRBJ1-2
V gene: TRBV11-2
D gene: TRBD1
clone size: .
CDR3 length: 14
CDR3 DNA: TGTGCCAGCAGCCGGGACAGGGGGAATATTGGCTACACCTTC
CDR3 protein: CASSRDRGNIGYTF

J gene: TRBJ1-2
V gene: TRBV28
D gene: .
clone size: .
CDR3 length: 14
CDR3 DNA: TGTGCCAGCAGTTTTCTGACAGAGAACTATGGCTACACCTTC
CDR3 protein: CASSFLTENYGYTF

J gene: TRBJ2-1
V gene: TRBV13
D gene: TRBD2
clone size: .
CDR3 length: 16
CDR3 DNA: TGTGCCAGCACCCTTACTCTAGCGGGAGATTACAATGAGCAGTTCTTC
CDR3 protein: CASTLTLAGDYNEQFF

J gene: TRBJ2-2
V gene: TRBV5-5
D gene: TRBD2
clone size: .
CDR3 length: 16
CDR3 DNA: TGTGCCAGCAGCTTGGGACTAGCGGGAGTTACCGGGGAGCTGTTTTTT
CDR3 protein: CASSLGLAGVTGELFF

J gene: TRBJ2-3
V gene: TRBV19
D gene: .
clone size: .
CDR3 length: 12
CDR3 DNA: TGTGCCAGTAGTAACAGAAGAGATACGCAGTATTTT
CDR3 protein: CASSNRRDTQYF

J gene: TRBJ2-7
V gene: TRBV6-5
D gene: .
clone size: .
CDR3 length: 14
CDR3 DNA: TGTGCCAGCACCTTAGCGGAACCCTCCTACGAGCAGTACTTC
CDR3 protein: CASTLAEPSYEQYF

J gene: TRBJ2-2
V gene: TRBV7-9
D gene: .
clone size: .
CDR3 length: 11
CDR3 DNA: TGTGCCAGCAGCTTAACCGGGGAGCTGTTTTTT
CDR3 protein: CASSLTGELFF

J gene: TRBJ2-5
V gene: TRBV24-1
D gene: TRBD2
clone size: .
CDR3 length: 18
CDR3 DNA: TGTGCCACCAGTGATACCCGGGACTATCGAGAGCCCCAAGAGACCCAGTACTTC
CDR3 protein: CATSDTRDYREPQETQYF

J gene: TRBJ2-1
V gene: TRBV10-3
D gene: TRBD2
clone size: once
CDR3 length: 16
CDR3 DNA: TGTGCCATCAGTGTTCTAGCGGGTTTAATGGGGAATGAGCAGTTCTTC
CDR3 protein: CAISVLAGLMGNEQFF

J gene: TRBJ2-7
V gene: TRBV4-1
D gene: TRBD2
clone size: .
CDR3 length: 14
CDR3 DNA: TGCGCCAGCAGCCAAGTGCGGGGGTATTCCGAGCAGTACTTC
CDR3 protein: CASSQVRGYSEQYF

J gene: TRBJ2-3
V gene: TRBV5-6
D gene: .
clone size: once
CDR3 length: 17
CDR3 DNA: TGTGCCAGCAACCGACGAGTCCCCCCGGGGGGCACAGATACGCAGTATTTT
CDR3 protein: CASNRRVPPGGTDTQYF

J gene: TRBJ1-6
V gene: TRBV7-9
D gene: TRBD1
clone size: .
CDR3 length: 19
CDR3 DNA: TGTGCCAGCAGCACGGGGCGATCCGGGACAGGGAATCTATATTCACCCCTCCACTTT
CDR3 protein: CASSTGRSGTGNLYSPLHF